Presented here are 14 T cell receptor beta chains from one specimen sequenced in a study of blood T cell repertoires in COVID-19 (dated by TCRdb to the early 2020s). The library was prepared using the immunoSEQ multiplex PCR assay. This immuneACCESS table, as held by TCRdb, lists in-frame sequences with V and J called but not all clones. Of the missing ones, under half trace to an unresolved V gene in checked studies; the others have no known cause. The sample table holds more than 200,000 clones, of which 70% to 90% were seen once. The ten largest clonotypes hold 3% of the sample. Sequencing used peripheral blood. These receptors were obtained from a man aged 18-30 years with active or convalescent COVID-19.

The chain has TRBV10-2 and TRBJ1-2; unclear D gene. This CDR3 has 14 amino acids. CDR1 is WSHSY, CDR2 SAAADI, per germline. Trimming removed 6 bases at V and 4 bases at J, with 15 bases between. DNA of the CDR3: TGCGCCAGCAGCCCCCCTGACTTGTTCTATGGCTACACCTTC. This sequence encodes CASSPPDLFYGYTF.

This sequence joins TRBV7-2 and TRBJ2-7; 9 bases agree with TRBD1. After removal of 4 bases from V and 5 bases from J, the junction contained 6 bases not matched to a gene. Germline V gene data show CDR1 as SGHTA and CDR2 as FQGNSA. CDR3 length: 14 amino acids. The CDR3 region has the DNA TGTGCCAGCAGCTCGGGACAGGGTCGGGACGAGCAGTACTTC. Encoded protein: CASSSGQGRDEQYF.

The chain combines TRBV18 with TRBJ2-7, with a possible D match to TRBD2 (5 bases). There are 11 residues in the CDR3. Per germline, CDR1 KGHSH and CDR2 LQKENI. Trimming stripped 4 bases from V and 6 bases from J, with 7 bases between. The CDR3 DNA is TGTGCCAGCTCACAAGAGGGCGAGCAGTACTTC. Translation: CASSQEGEQYF. Combining the CDR3 with reference TRBV18 and TRBJ2-7 gives the whole variable domain NAGVMQNPRHLVRRRGQEARLRCSPMKGHSHVYWYRQLPEEGLKFMVYLQKENIIDESGMPKERFSAEFPKEGPSILRIQQVVRGDSAAYFCASSQEGEQYFGPGTRLTVT.

The V call is TRBV5-1, the J call TRBJ2-7; D is uncertain. There are 11 residues in the CDR3. Germline V gene lookup returns CDR1 SGHRS and CDR2 YFSETQ. The V end lost 1 base, the J end lost 6 bases, and 5 bases lay between the germline ends. The CDR3 region has the DNA TGCGCCAGCAGCTTGCCGGGCGAGCAGTACTTC. This sequence encodes CASSLPGEQYF.

The chain recombines TRBV28 with TRBJ1-1; a weak D match, TRBD1 (5 bases). The V gene lost 6 bases and the J gene lost 4 bases, with 18 bases spanning the gap. CDR3 length: 15 residues. Germline CDR1 is MDHEN and CDR2 is SYDVKM. CDR3 sequence reads: CASSSFLGASTEAFF. CDR3 nucleotide sequence: TGTGCCAGCAGCTCCTTTTTAGGGGCGAGCACTGAAGCTTTCTTT.

The chain has TRBV4-2 and TRBJ2-7, with D tentatively TRBD2 (6 bases). With 3 bases removed from V and 2 bases from J, the gap between germline ends came to 14 bases. CDR1 and CDR2 from the germline V gene are LGHNA and YNFKEQ. This CDR3 has 15 amino acids. In nucleotides, the CDR3 is TGTGCCAGCAGCCATAAGACTAGTGAGACCTACGAGCAGTACTTC. This translates into CASSHKTSETYEQYF.

V is TRBV10-3 and J is TRBJ1-2, with TRBD1 matching over 8 bases. The germline gives CDR1 ENHRY, CDR2 SYGVKD. J was trimmed by 4 bases and V by 7 bases; bases with no gene match: 8. The CDR3 length is 14 residues. This chain's CDR3 is CAINERTGSYGYTF. The CDR3 DNA is TGTGCCATCAACGAGAGGACAGGGTCCTATGGCTACACCTTC.

The chain links TRBV4-3 to TRBJ1-4, with D perhaps matching TRBD1 (5 bases). With 2 bases removed from V and 0 bases from J, the gap between germline ends came to 7 bases. CDR1 LGHNA and CDR2 YSLEER come from the germline V gene. CDR3 size: 15 residues. CDR3 DNA: TGCGCCAGCAGCCAATCCAGGGCAACTAATGAAAAACTGTTTTTT. Amino acids: CASSQSRATNEKLFF.

This clone was observed a few times. The chain employs TRBV3-1 (or the pseudogene TRBV3-2) and TRBJ2-1, with 9 nucleotides matching TRBD2. Germline assignment: CDR1 LGHDT and CDR2 YNNKEL (reference sequence). This CDR3 spans 16 amino acids. Germline trimming cut 4 bases from V and 8 bases from J; bases unmatched to any gene: 12. The CDR3 loop reads CASSRVWREGLYEQFF. In DNA, the CDR3 is TGTGCCAGCAGCCGCGTGTGGCGGGAGGGCCTCTATGAGCAGTTCTTC.

The rearrangement joins TRBV7-3 to TRBJ2-1, with a weak D call TRBD1 (5 bases). The CDR3 is made up of 14 amino acids. With 5 bases removed from V and 6 bases from J, the gap between germline ends came to 14 bases. Germline CDR1 and CDR2: SGHTA and FQGTGA. CDR3 DNA: TGTGCCAGCAGCCCCCAGGGATTAGGCAATGAGCAGTTCTTC. It is translated as CASSPQGLGNEQFF.

This sequence joins TRBV6-5 and TRBJ2-1; 7 bases are a match to TRBD2. CDR1 and CDR2 from the germline V gene are MNHEY and SVGAGI. The J segment lost 10 bases and the V segment lost 6 bases, leaving 15 bases of the junction unmatched. The CDR3 covers 15 residues. CDR3 protein: CASSPTSGRPGEQFF. In nucleotides, the CDR3 is TGTGCCAGCAGCCCCACATCCGGGAGGCCAGGGGAGCAGTTCTTC.

The CDR3 region has the DNA TGTGCCAGCAGTTTGGGGTCAGGGACATATGCAACTAATGAAAAACTGTTTTTT. This translates into CASSLGSGTYATNEKLFF. The chain combines TRBV28 with TRBJ1-4; the D gene is possibly TRBD1 (6 bases). This CDR3 is 18 amino acids long. Trimming removed 3 bases at V and 0 bases at J, with 17 bases between. CDR1 is MDHEN and CDR2 is SYDVKM in the germline V gene.

This clone was seen a handful of times. The chain uses TRBV5-1 and TRBJ2-5; 9 positions match TRBD1. The CDR3 totals 15 residues. The germline CDR1 and CDR2 sequences are SGHRS and YFSETQ. J gave up 4 bases and V 2 bases, and 6 bases lay outside the gene matches. This chain's CDR3 is CASSLRDRDSETQYF. The CDR3, as DNA: TGCGCCAGCAGCTTACGGGACAGGGATTCAGAGACCCAGTACTTC.

V is TRBV27 and J is TRBJ2-1, with 10 bases fitting TRBD1. CDR1 is MNHEY, CDR2 SMNVEV, per germline (reference sequence). V lost 4 bases and J lost 6; bases outside the gene matches: 6. This CDR3 spans 15 amino acids. CDR3 protein: CASSWTGGKGNEQFF. CDR3 DNA sequence: TGTGCCAGCAGTTGGACAGGGGGAAAAGGCAATGAGCAGTTCTTC.